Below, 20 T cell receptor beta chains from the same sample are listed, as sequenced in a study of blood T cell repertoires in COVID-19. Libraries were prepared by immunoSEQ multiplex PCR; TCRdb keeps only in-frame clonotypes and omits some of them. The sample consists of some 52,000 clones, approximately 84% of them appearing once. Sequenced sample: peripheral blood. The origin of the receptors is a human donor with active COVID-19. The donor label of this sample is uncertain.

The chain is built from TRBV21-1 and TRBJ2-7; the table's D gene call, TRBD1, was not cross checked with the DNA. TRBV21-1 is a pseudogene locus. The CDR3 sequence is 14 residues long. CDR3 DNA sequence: TGTGCCAGCAGCAAAGTAGACAGGGTGTCCGAGCAGTACTTC. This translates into CASSKVDRVSEQYF.

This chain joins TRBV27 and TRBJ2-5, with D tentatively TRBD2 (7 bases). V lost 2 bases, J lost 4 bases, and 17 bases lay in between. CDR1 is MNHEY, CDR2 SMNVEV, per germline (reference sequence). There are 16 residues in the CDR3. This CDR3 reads CASSLGGGGGVETQYF. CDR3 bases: TGTGCCAGCAGTTTAGGTGGCGGGGGCGGGGTAGAGACCCAGTACTTC.

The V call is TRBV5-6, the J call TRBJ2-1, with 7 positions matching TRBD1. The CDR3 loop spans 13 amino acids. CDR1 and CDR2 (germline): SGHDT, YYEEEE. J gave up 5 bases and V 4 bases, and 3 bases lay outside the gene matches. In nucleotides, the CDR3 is TGTGCCAGCAGCCCGGGGACAGACAATGAGCAGTTCTTC. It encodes CASSPGTDNEQFF.

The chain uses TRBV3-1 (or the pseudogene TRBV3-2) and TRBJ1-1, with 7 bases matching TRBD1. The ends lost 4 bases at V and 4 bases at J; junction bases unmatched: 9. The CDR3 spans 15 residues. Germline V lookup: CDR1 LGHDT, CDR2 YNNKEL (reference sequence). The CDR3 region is CASSPQGQRGTEAFF. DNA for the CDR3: TGTGCCAGCAGCCCACAGGGGCAGAGGGGCACTGAAGCTTTCTTT.

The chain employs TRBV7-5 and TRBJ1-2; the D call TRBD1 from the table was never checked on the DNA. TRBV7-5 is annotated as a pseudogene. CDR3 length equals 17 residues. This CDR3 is CARSLNGLARKNYGYTF. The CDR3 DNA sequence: TGTGCCAGAAGCTTAAATGGCCTGGCCAGGAAAAACTATGGCTACACCTTC.

The CDR3, as DNA: TGTGCCACCAGCAGAGATAGAGGGGAAAAACTGTTTTTT. Protein sequence: CATSRDRGEKLFF. The chain recombines TRBV15 with TRBJ1-4; the D is unclear. The germline gives CDR1 LNHNV, CDR2 YYDKDF (reference sequence). The CDR3 sequence is 13 residues long. V was clipped by 0 bases and J by 8 bases, with 7 bases between them.

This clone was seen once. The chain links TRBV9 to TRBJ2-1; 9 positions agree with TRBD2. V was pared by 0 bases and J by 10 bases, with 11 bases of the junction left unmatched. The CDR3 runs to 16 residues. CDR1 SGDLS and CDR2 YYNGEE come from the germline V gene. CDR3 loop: CASSVDHRGGAKEQFF. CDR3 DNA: TGTGCCAGCAGCGTAGATCATCGCGGGGGGGCAAAGGAGCAGTTCTTC.

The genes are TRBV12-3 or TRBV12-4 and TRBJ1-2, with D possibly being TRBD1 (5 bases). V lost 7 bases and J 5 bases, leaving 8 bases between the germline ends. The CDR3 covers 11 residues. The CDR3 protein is CASTRGYGYTF. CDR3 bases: TGTGCCAGCACCCGGGGGTATGGCTACACCTTC.

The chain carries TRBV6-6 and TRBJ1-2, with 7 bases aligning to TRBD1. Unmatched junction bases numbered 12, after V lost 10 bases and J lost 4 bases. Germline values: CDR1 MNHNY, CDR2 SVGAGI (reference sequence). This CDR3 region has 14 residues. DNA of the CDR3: TGTGCCACCGCACCAGGGGGTGCCATCTATGGCTACACCTTC. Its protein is CATAPGGAIYGYTF.

This CDR3 is CASSESWGPRNIQYF. The DNA for the CDR3 is TGTGCCAGCAGTGAGTCATGGGGGCCGAGGAACATTCAGTACTTC. The genes are TRBV6-1 and TRBJ2-4; perhaps TRBD1 as D (6 bases). Between the trimmed V and J ends, which lost 3 bases and 7 bases, there was a span of 16 bases. Germline CDR1 reads MNHNS; CDR2 reads SASEGT. The CDR3 runs 15 residues.

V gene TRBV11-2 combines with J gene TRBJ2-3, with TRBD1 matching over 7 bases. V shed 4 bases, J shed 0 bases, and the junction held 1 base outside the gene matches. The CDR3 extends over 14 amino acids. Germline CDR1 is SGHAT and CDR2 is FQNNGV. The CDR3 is CASSSGQSTDTQYF. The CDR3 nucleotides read TGTGCCAGCAGCTCGGGACAGAGCACAGATACGCAGTATTTT.

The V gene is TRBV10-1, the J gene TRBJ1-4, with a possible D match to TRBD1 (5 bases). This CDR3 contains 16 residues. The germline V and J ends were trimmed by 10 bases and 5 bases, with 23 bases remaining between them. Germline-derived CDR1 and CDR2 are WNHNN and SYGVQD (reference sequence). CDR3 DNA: TGCGCCAACACCCATCCTGGGGGGGTCGGAAATGAAAAACTGTTTTTT. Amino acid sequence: CANTHPGGVGNEKLFF.

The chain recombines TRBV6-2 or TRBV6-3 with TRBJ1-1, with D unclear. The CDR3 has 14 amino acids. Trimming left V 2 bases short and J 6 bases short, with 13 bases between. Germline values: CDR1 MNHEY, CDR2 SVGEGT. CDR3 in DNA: TGTGCCAGCAGTTACCAGAGGCTTGCGCCTGAAGCTTTCTTT. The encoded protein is CASSYQRLAPEAFF.

The CDR3 bases are TGCGCCAGCAGCTCGACAGGGATAGGGAACACTGAAGCTTTCTTT. It yields the protein CASSSTGIGNTEAFF. The chain couples TRBV5-1 to TRBJ1-1, with 7 positions matching TRBD1. The V and J ends lost 3 bases and 1 base, in that order; junction bases with no gene match: 6. This CDR3 comprises 15 residues. In germline, CDR1 is SGHRS, CDR2 YFSETQ.

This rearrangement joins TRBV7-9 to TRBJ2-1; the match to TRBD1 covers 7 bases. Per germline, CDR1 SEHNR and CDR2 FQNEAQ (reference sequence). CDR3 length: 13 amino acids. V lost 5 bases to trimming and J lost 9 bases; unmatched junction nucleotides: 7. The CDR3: CASSLRQGSEQFF. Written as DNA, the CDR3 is TGTGCCAGCAGCCTCAGACAGGGTAGTGAGCAGTTCTTC.

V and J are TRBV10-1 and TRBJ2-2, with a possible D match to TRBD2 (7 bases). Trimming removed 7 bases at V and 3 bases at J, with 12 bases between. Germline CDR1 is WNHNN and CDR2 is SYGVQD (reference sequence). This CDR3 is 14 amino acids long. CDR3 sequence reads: CASMRGRDTGELFF. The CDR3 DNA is TGCGCCAGCATGCGGGGGCGGGACACCGGGGAGCTGTTTTTT.

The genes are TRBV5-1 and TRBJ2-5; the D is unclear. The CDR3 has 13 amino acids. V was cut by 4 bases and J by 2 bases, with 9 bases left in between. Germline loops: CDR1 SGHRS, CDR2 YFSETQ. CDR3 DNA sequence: TGCGCCAGCAGCGTGTACTTACAAGAGACCCAGTACTTC. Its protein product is CASSVYLQETQYF.

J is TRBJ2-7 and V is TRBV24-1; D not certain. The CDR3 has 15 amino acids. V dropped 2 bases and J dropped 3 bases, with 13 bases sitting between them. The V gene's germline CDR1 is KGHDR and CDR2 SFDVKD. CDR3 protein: CATSDSSASLYEQYF. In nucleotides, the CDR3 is TGTGCCACCAGTGATTCCAGTGCCTCCCTCTACGAGCAGTACTTC.

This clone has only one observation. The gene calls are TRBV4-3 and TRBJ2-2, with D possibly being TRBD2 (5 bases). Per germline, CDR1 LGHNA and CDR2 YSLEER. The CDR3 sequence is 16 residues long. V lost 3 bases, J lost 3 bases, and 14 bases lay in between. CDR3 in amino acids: CASSHPPGGDTGELFF. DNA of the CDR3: TGCGCCAGCAGCCACCCCCCCGGAGGAGACACCGGGGAGCTGTTTTTT.

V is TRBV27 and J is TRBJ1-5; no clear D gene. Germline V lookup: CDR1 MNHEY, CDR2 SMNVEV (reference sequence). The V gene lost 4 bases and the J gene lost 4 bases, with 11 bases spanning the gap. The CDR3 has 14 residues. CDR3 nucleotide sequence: TGTGCCAGCAGTTCCCCCGGGAAAAATCAGCCCCAGCATTTT. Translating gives CASSSPGKNQPQHF.